One and the same sample provided the 32 T cell receptor beta chains below, sequenced in a study of OX40 agonist ivuxolimab in advanced cancers. The library was prepared using the immunoSEQ multiplex PCR assay. TCRdb took over this immuneACCESS table, retaining in-frame rearrangements with V and J assigned. Such tables are incomplete; in checked studies, under half of the missing clones stem from an unresolved V gene, and the remainder is unexplained. The sample yields about 150,000 clones; approximately 94% were counted once. The top ten clonotypes cover around 0.33% of the sample. Specimen: CD4+ or CD8+ T cells sorted from blood, collected in a trial of the OX40 agonist ivuxolimab. All receptors derive from an adult with an advanced solid tumor such as melanoma, head and neck, liver or kidney cancer.

This chain links TRBV9 with TRBJ2-7, with 7 nucleotides matching TRBD2. J lost 2 bases, V lost 6 bases, and 8 bases had no gene match. Germline V gene sequence: CDR1 SGDLS, CDR2 YYNGEE. The CDR3 length is 14 residues. CDR3 in amino acids: CASNPGGRTYEQYF. The CDR3 coding sequence is TGTGCCAGCAACCCGGGGGGTCGTACCTACGAGCAGTACTTC. The full variable domain, with the rest looked up from reference TRBV9 and TRBJ2-7, is DSGVTQTPKHLITATGQRVTLRCSPRSGDLSVYWYQQSLDQGLQFLIQYYNGEERAKGNILERFSAQQFPDLHSELNLSSLELGDSALYFCASNPGGRTYEQYFGPGTRLTVT.

The J gene is TRBJ1-6, the V gene TRBV9, with 7 positions matching TRBD1. Germline CDR1 is SGDLS and CDR2 is YYNGEE. V was clipped by 3 bases and J by 7 bases; unmatched bases: 7. The CDR3 spans 15 residues. The CDR3 is CASSAGTAHNSPLHF. CDR3 bases: TGTGCCAGCAGCGCCGGGACAGCTCACAATTCACCCCTCCACTTT.

On this clone itself: The sample has other DNA sequences that encode this CDR3 too. The chain is built from TRBV28 and TRBJ1-2, with D hard to call. The CDR3 has 13 residues. Between the trimmed V and J ends, which lost 2 bases and 2 bases, there was a span of 6 bases. From germline, CDR1 is MDHEN and CDR2 SYDVKM. CDR3 loop: CASSLGSNYGYTF. CDR3 DNA sequence: TGTGCCAGCAGTTTAGGGTCAAACTATGGCTACACCTTC.

Here the CDR3 reads CASSLVDQGRAAFF. DNA of the CDR3: TGTGCCAGCAGCTTAGTTGACCAGGGGAGAGCAGCTTTCTTT. This chain links TRBV11-2 with TRBJ1-1, with a possible D match to TRBD1 (6 bases). This CDR3 spans 14 amino acids. The germline V and J ends were trimmed by 1 base and 10 bases, with 16 bases remaining between them. In germline, CDR1 is SGHAT, CDR2 FQNNGV.

The rearrangement links TRBV28 to TRBJ2-3; D unresolved. Germline CDR1 and CDR2: MDHEN and SYDVKM. Trimming removed 9 bases from V and 3 bases from J, with 13 bases in between. CDR3 length: 13 amino acids. The CDR3 region is CASLDWETDTQYF. For the CDR3, the DNA is TGTGCCAGTCTTGATTGGGAAACAGATACGCAGTATTTT.

The chain uses TRBV5-4 and TRBJ2-2; TRBD1 might be the D (5 bases). V was pared by 2 bases and J by 2 bases, with 13 bases between. Per the germline V gene, CDR1 is SGHNT and CDR2 is YYREEE (reference sequence). The CDR3 spans 16 residues. The CDR3 loop is CASSFVVRANTGELFF. The DNA of the CDR3 is TGTGCCAGCAGCTTCGTTGTCAGGGCTAACACCGGGGAGCTGTTTTTT.

This chain links TRBV7-3 with TRBJ2-7; D may correspond to TRBD1 or TRBD2 (5 bases each). This CDR3 contains 16 residues. Germline V gives CDR1 SGHTA, CDR2 FQGTGA. V lost 5 bases, J lost 5 bases, and 22 bases lay in between. The DNA of the CDR3 is TGTGCCAGCAGCCGTTCCGGGACCTCAGCAAGCGACGAGCAGTACTTC. Translating it yields CASSRSGTSASDEQYF.

Here the CDR3 reads CASSHRDRPGANVLTF. The CDR3, as DNA: TGTGCCAGCAGCCATCGCGACAGGCCTGGGGCCAACGTCCTGACTTTC. The chain employs TRBV11-2 and TRBJ2-6; possible D gene TRBD1, 6 bases. The V and J ends lost 5 bases and 2 bases respectively, with 13 bases between them. CDR1 is SGHAT and CDR2 is FQNNGV in the germline V gene. The CDR3 sequence is 16 residues long.

The chain carries TRBV7-9 and TRBJ1-2; D not certain. Trimming removed 3 bases from V and 4 bases from J, with 6 bases in between. Germline loops: CDR1 SEHNR, CDR2 FQNEAQ (reference sequence). The CDR3 is 12 amino acids. Written as DNA, the CDR3 is TGTGCCAGCAGCTTGGACTTCTATGGCTACACCTTC. Amino acid sequence: CASSLDFYGYTF. The entire variable domain, with the rest obtained from reference TRBV7-9 and TRBJ1-2, is as follows: DTGVSQNPRHKITKRGQNVTFRCDPISEHNRLYWYRQTLGQGPEFLTYFQNEAQLEKSRLLSDRFSAERPKGSFSTLEIQRTEQGDSAMYLCASSLDFYGYTFGSGTRLTVV.

The chain couples TRBV5-6 to TRBJ2-2, with TRBD1 as a possible D gene (6 bases). Germline V CDR1 and CDR2: SGHDT, YYEEEE. The CDR3 has 13 residues. The V end lost 5 bases, the J end lost 8 bases, and 13 bases lay between the germline ends. The CDR3 reads CASRGGGAGELFF. The CDR3 DNA is TGTGCCAGCAGAGGTGGGGGCGCGGGGGAGCTGTTTTTT.

V and J are TRBV28 and TRBJ2-3; TRBD1 aligns across 7 bases. With V trimmed by 6 bases and J by 0 bases, 9 bases remained unmatched. Germline CDR1 and CDR2: MDHEN and SYDVKM. This CDR3 contains 16 residues. The CDR3 region is CASRLTGLPSTDTQYF. The CDR3 nucleotides read TGTGCCAGCAGGCTGACAGGGCTCCCTAGCACAGATACGCAGTATTTT.

This chain uses TRBV5-6 with TRBJ2-7, with 7 bases matching TRBD1. Germline V CDR1 and CDR2: SGHDT, YYEEEE. The CDR3 consists of 15 residues. Losses at the gene ends were 5 bases for V and 7 bases for J; bases not matched to a gene: 15. The CDR3 spells CASSLSDRVLGEQYF. The CDR3 region has the DNA TGTGCCAGCAGTTTATCCGACAGGGTTCTTGGGGAGCAGTACTTC.

V is TRBV18 and J is TRBJ2-7; perhaps D is TRBD1 or TRBD2 (5 bases each). CDR1 and CDR2 (germline): KGHSH, LQKENI. Trimming cost V 3 bases and J 5 bases, with 14 bases left between them. The CDR3 extends over 14 amino acids. The CDR3 loop reads CASSPRDADHEQYF. The CDR3 region has the DNA TGTGCCAGCTCACCCCGGGACGCGGACCACGAGCAGTACTTC.

This sequence joins TRBV11-2 and TRBJ1-4; TRBD1 matches at 9 bases. Germline loops: CDR1 SGHAT, CDR2 FQNNGV. The trim removed 5 bases at V and 8 bases at J, leaving 6 bases unmatched. The CDR3 extends over 14 amino acids. The CDR3 sequence is CASSPDRGREKLFF. Here the CDR3 DNA reads TGTGCCAGCAGCCCGGACAGGGGTCGGGAAAAACTGTTTTTT. Full variable domain (missing parts from reference TRBV11-2 and TRBJ1-4): EAGVAQSPRYKIIEKRQSVAFWCNPISGHATLYWYQQILGQGPKLLIQFQNNGVVDDSQLPKDRFSAERLKGVDSTLKIQPAKLEDSAVYLCASSPDRGREKLFFGSGTQLSVL.

This chain joins TRBV13 and TRBJ2-1; D is possibly TRBD2 (7 bases). Germline loops: CDR1 PRHDT, CDR2 FYEKMQ (reference sequence). The CDR3 consists of 16 residues. V gave up 1 base and J gave up 7 bases, with 17 bases separating them. CDR3 amino acids: CASSLVVGGTRNEQFF. CDR3 in DNA: TGTGCCAGCAGCTTAGTGGTGGGAGGGACACGGAATGAGCAGTTCTTC.

V and J are TRBV7-9 and TRBJ2-7; no definite D call. The CDR3 totals 13 residues. Trimming shortened V by 1 base and J by 3 bases, and 7 bases separated the two germline ends. CDR1 and CDR2 from the germline V gene are SEHNR and FQNEAQ (reference sequence). The DNA of the CDR3 is TGTGCCAGCAGCTTAGGGGGTATCTACGAGCAGTACTTC. Its protein is CASSLGGIYEQYF.

V gene TRBV28 combines with J gene TRBJ2-2, with 8 bases that match TRBD2. The CDR3 runs to 14 residues. The ends lost 7 bases at V and 5 bases at J; junction bases unmatched: 6. Germline V gene lookup returns CDR1 MDHEN and CDR2 SYDVKM. Here the CDR3 DNA reads TGTGCCAGCAAGGCGGGAGGTGGGACCGGGGAGCTGTTTTTT. Protein product: CASKAGGGTGELFF.

The rearrangement uses TRBV11-3 and TRBJ1-3, with D unclear. Trimming removed 0 bases from V and 1 base from J, with 4 bases in between. The length of the CDR3 is 14 residues. CDR1 is SGHNT and CDR2 is YENEEA in the germline V gene. The CDR3 reads CASSLEGSGNTIYF. The CDR3 coding sequence is TGTGCCAGCAGCTTAGAAGGATCTGGAAACACCATATATTTT.

This chain joins TRBV6-6 and TRBJ1-3, with a possible D match to TRBD1 (6 bases). The germline CDR1 and CDR2 sequences are MNHNY and SVGAGI (reference sequence). This CDR3 contains 15 residues. V was trimmed by 8 bases and J by 3 bases, leaving 17 bases between them. The CDR3 DNA reads TGTGCCAGCCTTAGAGGGGGGGTCGGTGGAAACACCATATATTTT. Protein sequence: CASLRGGVGGNTIYF.

The rearrangement uses TRBV10-1 and TRBJ2-3; D is uncertain. The CDR3 sequence is 14 residues long. V shed 2 bases and J shed 2 bases, with 8 bases lying between them. Germline CDR1 WNHNN, CDR2 SYGVQD (reference sequence). The CDR3 here is CASSERVFTDTQYF. DNA of the CDR3: TGCGCCAGCAGTGAGCGAGTCTTCACAGATACGCAGTATTTT.

A remark on this clone: The identical CDR3 is also encoded by other nucleotide sequences in the sample. The chain is built from TRBV11-2 and TRBJ2-3; D remains unclear. This CDR3 is 13 amino acids long. Germline loops: CDR1 SGHAT, CDR2 FQNNGV. Trimming pared 1 base from V and 1 base from J, leaving 3 bases between. The CDR3 spells CASSLGGTDTQYF. CDR3 in DNA: TGTGCCAGCAGCTTAGGGGGCACAGATACGCAGTATTTT.

This CDR3 is CSVSFRGSSGNTIYF. CDR3 bases: TGCAGCGTTTCCTTCAGGGGAAGCTCTGGAAACACCATATATTTT. This chain links TRBV29-1 with TRBJ1-3; TRBD1 is a possible D gene (6 bases). CDR3 length equals 15 residues. V lost 5 bases to trimming and J lost 0 bases, with 14 bases between them. In germline, CDR1 is SQVTM, CDR2 ANQGSEA.

The chain links TRBV11-2 to TRBJ2-3; D uncertain. CDR3 length: 15 residues. Deletions cut 1 base from V and 1 base from J, with 9 bases between. CDR1 is SGHAT, CDR2 FQNNGV, per germline. The CDR3 bases are TGTGCCAGCAGCTTAGGGCAGACCGGCACAGATACGCAGTATTTT. It encodes CASSLGQTGTDTQYF.

The chain joins TRBV7-2 to TRBJ1-6, with 9 bases aligning to TRBD1. CDR3 length: 18 residues. Unmatched junction bases numbered 17, after V lost 4 bases and J lost 10 bases. Germline-derived CDR1 and CDR2 are SGHTA and FQGNSA. For the CDR3, the DNA is TGTGCCAGCAGCTCCCCTCCGGGACAGGGTAGAGGGTACTCACCCCTCCACTTT. Translating gives CASSSPPGQGRGYSPLHF.

The V and J genes are TRBV11-2 and TRBJ1-1; D possibly corresponds to TRBD1 (5 bases). Per germline, CDR1 SGHAT and CDR2 FQNNGV. The germline V and J ends were trimmed by 1 base and 2 bases, with 8 bases remaining between them. The CDR3 length is 14 residues. CDR3 sequence (DNA): TGTGCCAGCAGCTTAGGACAGTATAACACTGAAGCTTTCTTT. Translating gives CASSLGQYNTEAFF.

The rearrangement links TRBV28 to TRBJ2-7, with TRBD2 identical over 7 bases. Germline V gene sequence: CDR1 MDHEN, CDR2 SYDVKM. V lost 6 bases, J lost 2 bases, and 13 bases stayed unmatched. This CDR3 comprises 16 residues. Written as DNA, the CDR3 is TGTGCCAGCAGCCGTGCCAAGCGGGACTCGACCTACGAGCAGTACTTC. Translating it yields CASSRAKRDSTYEQYF.

The chain joins TRBV5-1 to TRBJ2-7, with unresolved D. Trimming left V 4 bases short and J 2 bases short, with 10 bases between. Germline CDR1 reads SGHRS; CDR2 reads YFSETQ. The CDR3 contains 13 residues. CDR3: CASSPDPTYEQYF. The CDR3 DNA reads as TGCGCCAGCAGCCCCGACCCCACCTACGAGCAGTACTTC.

In its sample, this clone was seen once. The V call is TRBV6-5, the J call TRBJ1-1, with 12 nucleotides matching TRBD1. The CDR3 totals 14 residues. Germline V gene lookup returns CDR1 MNHEY and CDR2 SVGAGI. J lost 5 bases, V lost 7 bases, and 5 bases had no gene match. DNA for the CDR3: TGTGCCAGCATACGGGACAGGGGGCGGACTGAAGCTTTCTTT. Encoded protein: CASIRDRGRTEAFF.

The chain links TRBV7-2 to TRBJ2-3, with 7 bases fitting TRBD1. Germline V lookup: CDR1 SGHTA, CDR2 FQGNSA. V lost 1 base to trimming and J lost 5 bases; unmatched junction nucleotides: 6. The CDR3 contains 15 residues. The CDR3 DNA is TGTGCCAGCAGCTTAGGCAGGGGGACAAGAGATACGCAGTATTTT. It specifies CASSLGRGTRDTQYF.

V usage is TRBV20-1 and J usage is TRBJ1-2, with TRBD1 as a possible D gene (5 bases). CDR3 length equals 11 residues. V lost 6 bases to trimming and J lost 8 bases, with 13 bases between them. Germline V gives CDR1 DFQATT, CDR2 SNEGSKA (reference sequence). The CDR3 spells CSALRDDGYTF. As DNA, the CDR3 is TGCAGTGCCCTCCGGGACGACGGCTACACCTTC.

The chain employs TRBV7-2 and TRBJ2-3; 7 nucleotides line up with TRBD2. Germline assignment: CDR1 SGHTA and CDR2 FQGNSA. The CDR3 spans 16 residues. V lost 3 bases to trimming and J lost 1 base; unmatched junction nucleotides: 7. The CDR3 here is CASSFLSSGRTDTQYF. The CDR3 DNA reads TGTGCCAGCAGCTTTTTGTCTAGCGGACGCACAGATACGCAGTATTTT.

The chain carries TRBV7-2 and TRBJ1-1, with D uncertain. Germline V CDR1 and CDR2: SGHTA, FQGNSA. V lost 8 bases and J 4 bases, leaving 11 bases between the germline ends. The CDR3 runs 12 residues. The CDR3 region has the DNA TGTGCCAGCCCTCCCCGGGGCACTGAAGCTTTCTTT. This encodes CASPPRGTEAFF.